The clone carrying this T cell receptor beta chain was found many times. This sample is part of a study of tumor-infiltrating lymphocytes in primary liver carcinoma. V shed 3 bases and J 0 bases; nucleotides not matched to a gene: 1. This CDR3 region has 15 residues. Looked up from germline, CDR1 is MDHEN and CDR2 is SYDVKM. From unsorted bulk tissue weighing roughly 19-32 mg, DNA and RNA were co-extracted. A primer in the constant region served to generate TCR beta cDNA from approximately 460 ng of total RNA. What produced the TCR beta libraries was three nested multiplex PCR rounds using slightly modified ARM-PCR. TRBV1-TRBV30 forward and Cbeta reverse primers drove the first two roughly 11-cycle rounds. TCRdb itself ran the multiplex PCR reads through MiXCR, one entry per CDR3 protein. Among roughly 20,000 distinct CDR3 sequences, around 77% were seen once, and the ten largest hold approximately 41%.

The TCR originated in a woman between 25 and 40 years old with primary liver carcinoma and hepatitis B virus infection. The chain combines TRBV28 with TRBJ2-1, with 8 nucleotides matching TRBD2. The sequencing input was liver tumor tissue from sampling region 4. Regarding subset: tumor region T4, right-lateral pole. The CDR3 is CASSFGTSSYNEQFF. In DNA form, the CDR3 reads TGTGCCAGCAGTTTTGGGACTAGCTCCTACAATGAGCAGTTCTTC.